Listed below are T cell receptor beta chains from one sample, sequenced in a study of T cells in Graves' hyperthyroidism and ophthalmopathy. Via MiXCR, TCRdb re-called the multiplex PCR reads, giving one row per CDR3 protein. The table has over 200,000 distinct CDR3 sequences, about a sixth seen once; the top ten hold about 45%. The specimen was blood. Receptors were obtained from a man in his forties or fifties with Graves' hyperthyroidism. Both conserved end residues are part of each CDR3. The order of the fields is V gene, CDR3 protein.

TRBV5-5	CASSLGGQGVGETQYF
TRBV28	CASTLGGAGYGYTF
TRBV6-1	CASSSRVSGVVTDTQYF
TRBV4-2	CASSQGYFLGGGAETDTQYF
TRBV19	CASSQQGVTGANVLTF
TRBV7-2	CASSLVRGSTEAFF
TRBV6-1	CASSDETGGNSPLHF
TRBV20-1	CSEPGLGTDTQYF
TRBV12-3/TRBV12-4	CASKPSSGNTIYF
TRBV12-3/TRBV12-4	CASSRWTSSGAGELFF
TRBV27	CASSLFGLAENTGELFF
TRBV2	CASSVDYSNQPQHF
TRBV19	CASSIDGTSGYTQYF
TRBV7-9	CASSLRLAGGSYNEQFF
TRBV5-1	CASSLVTGSTGELFF
TRBV5-8	CASSLPGQGSEKLFF
TRBV11-2	CASSLLRPSITMGYTF
TRBV24-1	CATSDTGYGYTF
TRBV28	CASSRNFGTTEAFF
TRBV5-1	CASSLIQREQFF
TRBV6-1	CASRAVNYGYTF
TRBV4-3	CASSLTLGTSGVYEQYF